Reported below is one TCR beta chain. These data are taken from a study of radiation and T cells in renal cell carcinoma. The protocol was immunoSEQ multiplex PCR, while the TCRdb copy is restricted to in-frame clones and leaves out a portion. The sample has 100,000 to 150,000 clones, more than 70% seen once. Indicated time point: blood 2 weeks post-SBRT. Treatment: 15 Gy SBRT to primary tumor, nephrectomy 4 weeks later. Blood was sampled at baseline, 2 weeks and 4 weeks after SBRT. V dropped 1 base and J dropped 2 bases, with 9 bases sitting between them. Germline V lookup: CDR1 SGHNT, CDR2 YENEEA. The CDR3 is made up of 16 amino acids.

The receptor was derived from a woman aged 70-85 years with renal cell carcinoma. V and J are TRBV11-3 and TRBJ1-6, with no clear D. Material: blood, obtained from a patient whose treatment included radiotherapy and nephrectomy. CDR3 sequence: CASSLAAGAYNSPLHF. CDR3 DNA: TGTGCCAGCAGCTTAGCAGCAGGCGCCTATAATTCACCCCTCCACTTT.